A selection of T cell receptor beta chains follows, all from one sample in a study of cytomegalovirus exposure and HLA in healthy donors. Clones were sequenced by immunoSEQ multiplex PCR, and TCRdb holds only the in-frame ones, with some missing. Among 130,000 or so clones listed, 80% to 90% were seen once. The material sequenced was PBMCs. The source is a woman between 25 and 40 years old in good health and CMV-seropositive. CDR3s include the opening cysteine and the closing phenylalanine or tryptophan. The D gene is left open where the match is weak. Expanded clones are given a class, and other clones once, few, many or no size at all.

j_call clone_size v_call d_call cdr3_nt cdr3_aa
TRBJ1-6 NA TRBV4-1 NA TGCGCCAGCAGCCAATCTACGAGTAGCTCCTATAATTCACCCCTCCACTTT CASSQSTSSSYNSPLHF
TRBJ2-5 NA TRBV7-2 TRBD2 TGTGCCAGCAGCTGGCCTACTAGCGGGGGCCAGGGGCTTCAAGAGACCCAGTACTTC CASSWPTSGGQGLQETQYF
TRBJ1-6 NA TRBV10-3 TRBD1 TGTGCCATCAGTGGCGACAGGGGAAATTCACCCCTCCACTTT CAISGDRGNSPLHF
TRBJ2-1 NA TRBV19 TRBD2 TGTGCCAGTAGTATAAGAGGGAGGGTTGAGCAGTTCTTC CASSIRGRVEQFF
TRBJ2-5 NA TRBV6-6 NA TGTGCCAGCAGTTACTCTTTTTCCGCGGCAGAGACCCAGTACTTC CASSYSFSAAETQYF
TRBJ2-6 NA TRBV7-3 NA TGTGCCAGCAGCCACATGGGGAGCCCCTCTGGGGCCAACGTCCTGACTTTC CASSHMGSPSGANVLTF
TRBJ2-5 few TRBV5-5 TRBD1 TGTGCCAGCAGCTTGGGACAGGGCAGAGAGACCCAGTACTTC CASSLGQGRETQYF
TRBJ1-2 NA TRBV7-2 NA TGTGCCAGCAGCTTAGAGCCAGGAGGTAACTATGGCTACACCTTC CASSLEPGGNYGYTF
TRBJ1-1 NA TRBV11-2 TRBD1 TGTGCCAGCAGCTTACTCAGGGGGCTCACTGAAGCTTTCTTT CASSLLRGLTEAFF
TRBJ2-2 NA TRBV4-1 NA TGCGCCAGCAGCCAAGTCCCGGGTCGGGTCACCGGGGAGCTGTTTTTT CASSQVPGRVTGELFF
TRBJ2-1 NA TRBV5-1 TRBD2 TGCGCCAGCAGCTCTGGGACTATCTACAATGAGCAGTTCTTC CASSSGTIYNEQFF
TRBJ1-3 NA TRBV9 NA TGTGCCAGCAGCGTAGCTGCGGGGTCTGGAAACACCATATATTTT CASSVAAGSGNTIYF
TRBJ1-3 NA TRBV5-1 TRBD1 TGCGCCAGCAGCCCGGACAGGGAGGGAAACACCATATATTTT CASSPDREGNTIYF
TRBJ2-1 NA TRBV9 TRBD2 TGTGCCAGCAGCGCGAGTTGGGGGCGGGGGGGCCTTCCAGCCCGTTCGCCCTACAATGAGCAGTTCTTC CASSASWGRGGLPARSPYNEQFF
TRBJ1-2 NA TRBV28 NA TGTGCCAGCAGTGCGGCGGAGGGTCCCATTCTTCGGGGCTACACCTTC CASSAAEGPILRGYTF
TRBJ2-1 NA TRBV10-3 TRBD2 TGTGCCATCAGTGAGCCAGGACTAGCGGGAAAATCAACGGAGCAGTTCTTC CAISEPGLAGKSTEQFF
TRBJ1-1 NA TRBV5-1 TRBD1 TGCGCCAGCAGCATAACAGGGGGCCCTGAAGCTTTCTTT CASSITGGPEAFF
TRBJ2-5 NA TRBV25-1 TRBD2 TGTGCCAGCAGTAGGACTAGCGGGTTACAAGAGACCCAGTACTTC CASSRTSGLQETQYF
TRBJ2-7 few TRBV7-8 TRBD1 TGTGCCAGCAGCCCTGCAACGGGACAGGCATACGAGCAGTACTTC CASSPATGQAYEQYF
TRBJ2-1 NA TRBV7-3 TRBD2 TGTGCCAGCAGCCAGGGACTAGCGGGGAGGGATGAGCAGTTCTTC CASSQGLAGRDEQFF
TRBJ2-3 NA TRBV7-3 TRBD2 TGTGCCAGCAGCTTGGGCGGCGGGAGGGCAGATACGCAGTATTTT CASSLGGGRADTQYF
TRBJ2-3 NA TRBV27 TRBD2 TGTGCCAGCAGTAAGGGACTAGCATTAGCAGATACGCAGTATTTT CASSKGLALADTQYF
TRBJ1-1 NA TRBV4-1 NA TGCGCCAGCAGCCCCCTCTGGAACACTGAAGCTTTCTTT CASSPLWNTEAFF
TRBJ1-2 NA TRBV28 NA TGTGCCAGCAGGGATGGCGGGTTAGCGGATACTTATGGCTACACCTTC CASRDGGLADTYGYTF